The 21 T cell receptor beta chains given below trace back to one sample, sequenced in a study of T cell repertoires in cytomegalovirus infection. Antigen specificity for these receptors is unknown. In TCRdb, the reads were re-called with MiXCR into one record per CDR3 protein. In the table there are roughly 700,000 distinct CDR3 sequences, roughly 36% of which are singletons. Sample: cultured PBMCs, taken from culture after CMV antigen stimulation. The receptor source for this set is a human donor in good health (CMV status not recorded). Some clones in this sample may be carry-over from other donors' samples.

Comment on this clonotype: A much larger clone lies one base from this, so it may be a read error. This chain connects TRBV7-2 to TRBJ1-1; a weak D match, TRBD1 (6 bases). The CDR3 runs to 14 residues. Per the germline V gene, CDR1 is SGHTA and CDR2 is FQGNSA. CDR3 DNA: TGTGCCAGCAGCTCCCGGGGGCAATACACTGAATCTTTCTTT. Its translation is CASSSRGQYTESFF.

V is TRBV4-1 and J is TRBJ2-3; 8 positions agree with TRBD2. J lost 6 bases, V lost 4 bases, and 12 bases had no gene match. Germline assignment: CDR1 MGHRA and CDR2 YSYEKL. This CDR3 comprises 16 residues. CDR3 bases: TGCGCCAGCAGCCTTCGCTGGGCGGGGGGTCCGGATACGCAGTATTTT. Translating it yields CASSLRWAGGPDTQYF.

This clonotype has only a few counts. V gene TRBV20-1 combines with J gene TRBJ2-7; D not resolved. The CDR3 sequence is 11 residues long. V was clipped by 4 bases and J by 6 bases, with 10 bases between them. Looked up from germline, CDR1 is DFQATT and CDR2 is SNEGSKA (reference sequence). The CDR3 coding sequence is TGCAGTGCTATGGAAGGGTTCGAGCAGTACTTC. Translating gives CSAMEGFEQYF.

With regard to this clonotype: One end of the junction varies from germline; a read error may be responsible. The rearrangement uses TRBV7-2 and TRBJ2-1, with TRBD2 matching 10 bases. The CDR3 length is 16 residues. Germline assignment: CDR1 SGHTA and CDR2 FQGNSA. In DNA form, the CDR3 reads TGTGCCGGCAGCTTAGTTGCTAGCGGGGGAGGATATGAGCAGTTCTTC. Protein product: CAGSLVASGGGYEQFF.

The chain couples TRBV6-5 to TRBJ1-2, with D perhaps matching TRBD1 (5 bases). CDR1 MNHEY and CDR2 SVGAGI come from the germline V gene. The CDR3 sequence is 12 residues long. V was pared by 2 bases and J by 7 bases, with 8 bases between. CDR3 in DNA: TGTGCCAGCAGTTACCTCGGGGGTGGCTACACCTTC. Amino acids: CASSYLGGGYTF.

This clonotype was seen only a few times. The chain links TRBV7-2 to TRBJ1-4; D is ambiguous. The CDR3 runs 14 residues. CDR1 and CDR2 from the germline V gene are SGHTA and FQGNSA. V lost 5 bases to trimming and J lost 6 bases, with 13 bases between them. The CDR3 sequence is CASSPSIQDEKLFF. DNA of the CDR3: TGTGCCAGCAGCCCGTCTATTCAGGATGAAAAACTGTTTTTT.

This clonotype occurred a few times. The chain joins TRBV11-2 to TRBJ2-7, with D unclear. CDR3 length: 15 amino acids. Trimming removed 4 bases at V and 6 bases at J, with 19 bases between. Germline V gene lookup returns CDR1 SGHAT and CDR2 FQNNGV. Here the CDR3 reads CASSWSNGIRSEQYF. CDR3 bases: TGTGCCAGCAGCTGGAGTAATGGGATCCGGTCCGAGCAGTACTTC.

The chain has TRBV6-2 or TRBV6-3 and TRBJ2-1; D possibly uses TRBD1 or TRBD2 (5 bases each). V gave up 4 bases and J gave up 4 bases, with 17 bases separating them. This CDR3 is 16 amino acids long. Germline lookup yields CDR1 MNHEY and CDR2 SVGEGT. The CDR3 protein is CASSSRGAYPYNEQFF. As DNA, the CDR3 is TGTGCCAGCAGTTCCCGAGGGGCATACCCTTACAATGAGCAGTTCTTC.

The chain employs TRBV18 and TRBJ1-5; TRBD1 is a possible D gene (5 bases). Germline CDR1 reads KGHSH; CDR2 reads LQKENI. Between the trimmed V and J ends, which lost 6 bases and 2 bases, there was a span of 14 bases. The CDR3 is 15 residues long. CDR3 bases: TGTGCCAGCTCCCCAGGGTTTAGGGGCAATCAGCCCCAGCATTTT. Translation gives CASSPGFRGNQPQHF.

The chain joins TRBV3-1 to TRBJ1-1, with 7 bases lining up with TRBD1. The CDR3 contains 14 residues. Germline assignment: CDR1 LGHDT and CDR2 YNNKEL (reference sequence). Trimming removed 3 bases from V and 10 bases from J; junction bases left unmatched: 11. The CDR3 DNA sequence: TGTGCCAGCAGCCAGCCCCCCAAGGGGGCCGGAGCTTTCTTT. This translates into CASSQPPKGAGAFF.

In its sample, this clonotype was seen once. The chain recombines TRBV4-1 with TRBJ1-5, with 7 bases identical to TRBD1. V lost 1 base and J lost 0; bases outside the gene matches: 3. Germline V gives CDR1 MGHRA, CDR2 YSYEKL. The length of the CDR3 is 16 residues. DNA for the CDR3: TGCGCCAGCAGCCAAGTAGGGACAGATAGCAATCAGCCCCAGCATTTT. This translates into CASSQVGTDSNQPQHF.

This chain joins TRBV7-4 and TRBJ2-6; no clear D gene. This CDR3 has 15 amino acids. The germline V and J ends were trimmed by 3 bases and 0 bases, with 6 bases remaining between them. Per germline, CDR1 SGHVT and CDR2 SQSDAQ. In nucleotides, the CDR3 is TGTGCCAGCAGCTTGGTAATCTCTGGGGCCAACGTCCTGACTTTC. Residues: CASSLVISGANVLTF.

The chain carries TRBV10-3 and TRBJ2-2; D possibly corresponds to TRBD2 (6 bases). The CDR3 has 13 amino acids. In germline, CDR1 is ENHRY, CDR2 SYGVKD. V dropped 8 bases and J dropped 0 bases, with 7 bases sitting between them. The CDR3 DNA follows: TGTGCCATCGGACTATCGAACACCGGGGAGCTGTTTTTT. Translating gives CAIGLSNTGELFF.

The rearrangement uses TRBV29-1 and TRBJ1-2; D call uncertain. Germline V gives CDR1 SQVTM, CDR2 ANQGSEA. V was clipped by 6 bases and J by 6 bases, with 14 bases between them. This CDR3 contains 12 residues. As DNA, the CDR3 is TGCAGCGTGAGGTTGGCCGCCAATGGCTACACCTTC. This gives the protein CSVRLAANGYTF.

The chain is built from TRBV7-2 and TRBJ2-1; 9 bases map to TRBD2. The V segment lost 5 bases and the J segment 1 base; nucleotides outside the gene matches: 3. Germline-derived CDR1 and CDR2 are SGHTA and FQGNSA. The CDR3 has 15 residues. CDR3 bases: TGTGCCAGCAGCGTGGCGGGGGGGTCCTACAATGAGCAGTTCTTC. Translation gives CASSVAGGSYNEQFF.

This clonotype was observed a few times. V usage is TRBV15 and J usage is TRBJ2-5, with 7 bases identical to TRBD1. V lost 8 bases, J lost 0 bases, and 3 bases stayed unmatched. Germline CDR1 and CDR2: LNHNV and YYDKDF (reference sequence). This CDR3 has 13 residues. CDR3 nucleotides: TGTGCCACCGCACAGGGGAACCAAGAGACCCAGTACTTC. Translating gives CATAQGNQETQYF.

CDR3 nucleotides: TGTGCCAGCAGCCCCTCCCTGGGAGATGCAACTAATGAAAAACTGTTTTTT. Translation gives CASSPSLGDATNEKLFF. V and J are TRBV4-2 and TRBJ1-4; the D is unclear. This CDR3 region has 17 residues. With 4 bases removed from V and 0 bases from J, the gap between germline ends came to 15 bases. CDR1 is LGHNA and CDR2 is YNFKEQ in the germline V gene.

V usage is TRBV3-1 and J usage is TRBJ1-2; D gene uncertain. V lost 4 bases and J lost 5, with 11 bases in between. The CDR3 is 13 residues long. Germline V gives CDR1 LGHDT, CDR2 YNNKEL (reference sequence). Here the CDR3 reads CASSPDPYYGYTF. Here the CDR3 DNA reads TGTGCCAGCAGCCCAGACCCTTATTATGGCTACACCTTC.

V is TRBV7-6 and J is TRBJ2-1, with D possibly matching TRBD2 (5 bases). Trimming cost V 8 bases and J 4 bases, with 15 bases left between them. CDR3 length equals 14 residues. Germline V lookup: CDR1 SGHVS, CDR2 FNYEAQ. The CDR3 loop is CASGPGSFYNEQFF. CDR3 bases: TGTGCCAGCGGACCGGGATCCTTTTACAATGAGCAGTTCTTC.

This clonotype was counted only a few times. The genes are TRBV20-1 and TRBJ1-1; unclear D gene. Looked up from germline, CDR1 is DFQATT and CDR2 is SNEGSKA (reference sequence). This CDR3 comprises 15 residues. Trimming removed 6 bases at V and 3 bases at J, with 20 bases between. This chain's CDR3 is CSADPGSKSYTEAFF. CDR3 nucleotide sequence: TGCAGTGCCGATCCGGGTAGCAAGTCGTACACTGAAGCTTTCTTT.

In this sample, this clonotype turned up many times. The CDR3 nucleotides are TGTGCCAGCAGCCAGCAGATGAACACTGAAGCTTTCTTT. Protein product: CASSQQMNTEAFF. This chain links TRBV11-2 with TRBJ1-1; D unresolved. This CDR3 is 13 amino acids long. The germline V gene has CDR1 SGHAT and CDR2 FQNNGV. The germline V and J ends were trimmed by 5 bases and 0 bases, with 7 bases remaining between them.